Listed here are 32 T cell receptor beta chains from one sample, sequenced in a study of blood T cell repertoires in COVID-19. Sequencing was performed with immunoSEQ multiplex PCR; in TCRdb, only in-frame clones are kept and a portion is missing. The sample has 150,000 or so clones, roughly 80% seen once. Sequencing input: peripheral blood. The receptor set was obtained from a woman aged 45-59 years with active or convalescent COVID-19.

V is TRBV4-3 and J is TRBJ1-2, with D tentatively TRBD1 (5 bases). Germline assignment: CDR1 LGHNA and CDR2 YSLEER. V was pared by 1 base and J by 5 bases, with 11 bases between. The CDR3 covers 14 residues. Written as DNA, the CDR3 is TGCGCCAGCAGCCAAGTGGCAGGGCCGTATGGCTACACCTTC. It translates to CASSQVAGPYGYTF.

The CDR3 DNA is TGTGCCAGCAGTCGAGGGGGTACGCAGTATTTT. Amino acid sequence: CASSRGGTQYF. This chain links TRBV12-3 or TRBV12-4 with TRBJ2-3, with D tentatively TRBD1 (6 bases). The ends were cut back, 5 bases at V and 8 bases at J, with 8 bases in the middle. This CDR3 has 11 residues.

The V call is TRBV30, the J call TRBJ2-6; 9 bases are shared with TRBD1. Germline loops: CDR1 GTSNPN, CDR2 SVGIG (reference sequence). The CDR3 runs 17 residues. Trimming cost V 8 bases and J 0 bases; bases outside gene matches: 11. CDR3 sequence (DNA): TGTGCCCATGGGGACAGGGCCTCCCACTCTGGGGCCAACGTCCTGACTTTC. Protein sequence: CAHGDRASHSGANVLTF. Full variable domain (missing parts from reference TRBV30 and TRBJ2-6): SQTIHQWPATLVQPVGSPLSLECTVEGTSNPNLYWYRQAAGRGLQLLFYSVGIGQISSEVPQNLSASRPQDRQFILSSKKLLLSDSGFYLCAHGDRASHSGANVLTFGAGSRLTVL.

The chain joins TRBV5-1 to TRBJ1-2; no clear D. V lost 4 bases, J lost 8 bases, and 15 bases lay in between. From germline, CDR1 is SGHRS and CDR2 YFSETQ. This CDR3 is built from 13 residues. The CDR3 nucleotides are TGCGCCAGCAGCACTCGGGGTCTACTCGGCTACACCTTC. This codes for CASSTRGLLGYTF.

This clone was seen repeatedly, ten times or more. V is TRBV19 and J is TRBJ1-3, with a tentative D call TRBD1 (6 bases). The V end was cut by 2 bases, the J end by 8 bases, with 19 bases between. The CDR3 contains 16 residues. Looked up from germline, CDR1 is LNHDA and CDR2 is SQIVND (reference sequence). The DNA for the CDR3 is TGTGCCAGTAGTATAAAAGGGACATCTGAGGACCACACCATATATTTT. The encoded protein is CASSIKGTSEDHTIYF.

This clone has a handful of counts. V usage is TRBV19 and J usage is TRBJ1-6, with D possibly TRBD1 on 5 matching bases. Trimming removed 0 bases from V and 9 bases from J, with 15 bases in between. CDR3 length equals 16 residues. Germline CDR1 and CDR2: LNHDA and SQIVND (reference sequence). Written as DNA, the CDR3 is TGTGCCAGTAGTATAGATCCCCGGGGGTCGGGTTCACCCCTCCACTTT. It translates to CASSIDPRGSGSPLHF.

This clone turned up a few times. CDR3 sequence: CASSPRYANTGELFF. In DNA form, the CDR3 reads TGTGCCAGCAGTCCCAGATACGCGAACACCGGGGAGCTGTTTTTT. This chain links TRBV25-1 with TRBJ2-2; no reliable D call. V lost 5 bases and J lost 0, with 10 bases in between. The CDR3 runs to 15 residues. Germline CDR1 MGHDK, CDR2 SYGVNS.

This chain joins TRBV4-1 and TRBJ1-1, with D maybe TRBD1 (5 bases). This CDR3 region has 16 residues. V lost 0 bases and J 5 bases, leaving 16 bases between the germline ends. Per the germline V gene, CDR1 is MGHRA and CDR2 is YSYEKL. CDR3 coding DNA: TGCGCCAGCAGCCAAGATTACAGGTCCCCAACAACTGAAGCTTTCTTT. Its translation: CASSQDYRSPTTEAFF.

This clone was seen a single time. The chain couples TRBV11-2 to TRBJ2-1; 10 bases align to TRBD1. Germline V gives CDR1 SGHAT, CDR2 FQNNGV. Losses at the gene ends were 4 bases for V and 7 bases for J; bases not matched to a gene: 4. CDR3 length equals 14 residues. The CDR3 reads CASSSDRGRNEQFF. The CDR3, as DNA: TGTGCCAGCAGCTCGGACAGGGGGAGGAATGAGCAGTTCTTC. Supplemented by reference TRBV11-2 and TRBJ2-1, the full variable domain reads EAGVAQSPRYKIIEKRQSVAFWCNPISGHATLYWYQQILGQGPKLLIQFQNNGVVDDSQLPKDRFSAERLKGVDSTLKIQPAKLEDSAVYLCASSSDRGRNEQFFGPGTRLTVL.

The V gene is TRBV30, the J gene TRBJ1-2, with D possibly TRBD1 on 6 matching bases. Trimming left V 2 bases short and J 7 bases short, with 8 bases between. Germline CDR1 reads GTSNPN; CDR2 reads SVGIG (reference sequence). This CDR3 contains 11 residues. The DNA for the CDR3 is TGTGCCTGGAGTCAGGGGTCTGGCTACACCTTC. Its translation is CAWSQGSGYTF.

The chain carries TRBV28 and TRBJ1-2, with D unresolved. V was pared by 6 bases and J by 0 bases, with 14 bases between. Germline V gene lookup returns CDR1 MDHEN and CDR2 SYDVKM. CDR3 length: 15 residues. CDR3 loop: CASSFTFLANYGYTF. The CDR3 bases are TGTGCCAGCAGCTTCACCTTCTTAGCTAACTATGGCTACACCTTC.

This sequence joins TRBV2 and TRBJ1-2; tentative D call: TRBD1 (5 bases). Trimming took off 2 bases at V and 5 bases at J, with 9 bases between the two ends. Looked up from germline, CDR1 is SNHLY and CDR2 is FYNNEI. This CDR3 contains 13 residues. CDR3 loop: CASSEQGPYGYTF. The CDR3, as DNA: TGTGCCAGCAGTGAACAGGGCCCATATGGCTACACCTTC.

The chain employs TRBV19 and TRBJ2-1, with 7 bases lining up with TRBD2. J lost 4 bases, V lost 4 bases, and 4 bases had no gene match. Germline V CDR1 and CDR2: LNHDA, SQIVND (reference sequence). This CDR3 comprises 14 residues. The DNA of the CDR3 is TGTGCCAGTAGTAATCTAGCGGCATACAATGAGCAGTTCTTC. This gives the protein CASSNLAAYNEQFF.

The V gene is TRBV7-2, the J gene TRBJ2-7; D remains ambiguous. V was pared by 1 base and J by 4 bases, with 11 bases between. Germline assignment: CDR1 SGHTA and CDR2 FQGNSA. This CDR3 is built from 14 residues. The CDR3 DNA is TGTGCCAGCAGCTTAGGAACAGCTTTATACGAGCAGTACTTC. Its translation: CASSLGTALYEQYF.

The chain employs TRBV29-1 and TRBJ2-6; D is ambiguous. Germline values: CDR1 SQVTM, CDR2 ANQGSEA. Trimming shortened V by 7 bases and J by 0 bases, and 7 bases separated the two germline ends. The CDR3 extends over 13 amino acids. The CDR3 here is CSARYSGANVLTF. The CDR3 nucleotides read TGCAGCGCCCGGTACTCTGGGGCCAACGTCCTGACTTTC.

The J gene is TRBJ1-3, the V gene TRBV7-2; 7 bases fit TRBD1. The CDR3 consists of 19 residues. V lost 2 bases to trimming and J lost 4 bases; unmatched junction nucleotides: 17. CDR1 and CDR2 (germline): SGHTA, FQGNSA. The CDR3 nucleotides read TGTGCCAGCAGCTTATTAGAGGGGGCTCCTGTCCTCTCGGGAAACACCATATATTTT. Its translation is CASSLLEGAPVLSGNTIYF.

There are a few counts of this clone. This sequence joins TRBV2 and TRBJ1-2; 10 nucleotides align to TRBD1. Trimming took 5 bases from V and 8 from J; bases not matched to a gene: 11. Germline loops: CDR1 SNHLY, CDR2 FYNNEI. CDR3 size: 15 residues. The CDR3 sequence is CASSYRDRGLEGYTF. The CDR3 coding sequence is TGTGCCAGCAGTTACCGGGACAGGGGATTAGAGGGCTACACCTTC.

The chain is built from TRBV7-2 and TRBJ1-6; tentative D call: TRBD1 (6 bases). The CDR3 spans 13 residues. Germline CDR1 and CDR2: SGHTA and FQGNSA. Between the trimmed V and J ends, which lost 3 bases and 11 bases, there was a span of 11 bases. CDR3 in amino acids: CASSFPGAAPLHF. The CDR3, as DNA: TGTGCCAGCAGCTTTCCAGGGGCGGCACCCCTCCACTTT.

The rearrangement uses TRBV30 and TRBJ2-7; 9 bases are a match to TRBD1. Germline V gene data show CDR1 as GTSNPN and CDR2 as SVGIG (reference sequence). CDR3 length equals 15 residues. V dropped 3 bases and J dropped 0; count of bases not matched to a gene: 6. The CDR3 DNA sequence: TGTGCCTGGAGGCGGACAGGGGATCTCTCCTACGAGCAGTACTTC. The encoded protein is CAWRRTGDLSYEQYF. The entire variable domain, with the rest obtained from reference TRBV30 and TRBJ2-7, is as follows: SQTIHQWPATLVQPVGSPLSLECTVEGTSNPNLYWYRQAAGRGLQLLFYSVGIGQISSEVPQNLSASRPQDRQFILSSKKLLLSDSGFYLCAWRRTGDLSYEQYFGPGTRLTVT.

J is TRBJ2-4 and V is TRBV16; D might be TRBD1 (5 bases). The CDR3 extends over 15 amino acids. The V and J ends lost 4 bases and 2 bases respectively, with 12 bases between them. CDR1 and CDR2 (germline): KGHSY, FQNENV. CDR3: CASSRNTGSKNIQYF. CDR3 bases: TGTGCCAGCAGCCGGAATACAGGATCCAAAAACATTCAGTACTTC.

The gene calls are TRBV19 and TRBJ1-5; D unclear. Trimming stripped 6 bases from V and 0 bases from J, with 12 bases between. CDR1 is LNHDA, CDR2 SQIVND, per germline (reference sequence). This CDR3 has 15 amino acids. DNA for the CDR3: TGTGCCAGTAGGTCCTCGGGTGGTAGCAATCAGCCCCAGCATTTT. Amino acid sequence: CASRSSGGSNQPQHF.

This clone was seen a handful of times. The chain recombines TRBV29-1 with TRBJ2-7, with TRBD1 as a possible D gene (7 bases). From germline, CDR1 is SQVTM and CDR2 ANQGSEA. The CDR3 length is 12 residues. V gave up 5 bases and J gave up 2 bases, with 10 bases separating them. The CDR3 DNA follows: TGCAGCGTTCGGGGGACAGCCTACGAGCAGTACTTC. Protein product: CSVRGTAYEQYF.

This clone turned up a few times. The chain combines TRBV7-9 with TRBJ1-6, with unresolved D. The CDR3 contains 14 residues. The V end was cut by 1 base, the J end by 5 bases, with 6 bases between. Germline V CDR1 and CDR2: SEHNR, FQNEAQ (reference sequence). The DNA for the CDR3 is TGTGCCAGCAGCTTAGGGCAGAATAATTCACCCCTCCACTTT. Translating gives CASSLGQNNSPLHF.

This clone was observed once. CDR3 nucleotides: TGTGCCACCAGTGATCGAACAGGGGGCACAGATACGCAGTATTTT. This sequence encodes CATSDRTGGTDTQYF. This chain links TRBV24-1 with TRBJ2-3, with 7 positions matching TRBD1. The germline V gene has CDR1 KGHDR and CDR2 SFDVKD. Unmatched junction bases numbered 3, after V lost 3 bases and J lost 1 base. The CDR3 totals 15 residues.

V and J are TRBV18 and TRBJ1-1, with a weak D call TRBD1 (5 bases). The CDR3 is 15 amino acids. Trimming removed 3 bases from V and 1 base from J, with 12 bases in between. CDR1 KGHSH and CDR2 LQKENI come from the germline V gene. CDR3 sequence: CASSPRKTENTEAFF. CDR3 bases: TGTGCCAGCTCACCGCGTAAGACAGAGAACACTGAAGCTTTCTTT.

This chain links TRBV6-1 with TRBJ1-2; 7 bases agree with TRBD1. J gave up 8 bases and V 1 base, and 10 bases lay outside the gene matches. CDR3 length equals 15 residues. Germline CDR1 reads MNHNS; CDR2 reads SASEGT. CDR3: CASSEVGQTFTGYTF. As DNA, the CDR3 is TGTGCCAGCAGTGAAGTGGGACAGACTTTTACGGGCTACACCTTC.

V and J are TRBV6-2 or TRBV6-3 and TRBJ1-2; 7 bases fit TRBD1. This CDR3 has 14 residues. Trimming at V came to 4 bases and at J to 7 bases, leaving 9 bases not matched to a gene. Germline CDR1 is MNHEY and CDR2 is SVGEGT. The CDR3 loop is CASSFSRQGGGYTF. In DNA form, the CDR3 reads TGTGCCAGCAGTTTCTCCCGACAGGGAGGTGGCTACACCTTC.

In this sample, this clone turned up once. This sequence joins TRBV9 and TRBJ1-2; the D gene is possibly TRBD1 (6 bases). Germline V lookup: CDR1 SGDLS, CDR2 YYNGEE. The V end lost 7 bases, the J end lost 7 bases, and 17 bases lay between the germline ends. The CDR3 is 13 residues long. CDR3 region: CASGGRAGVGYTF. Here the CDR3 DNA reads TGTGCCAGCGGGGGACGGGCAGGGGTTGGCTACACCTTC.

The J gene is TRBJ1-2, the V gene TRBV7-2, with 8 bases aligning to TRBD1. From germline, CDR1 is SGHTA and CDR2 FQGNSA. V lost 3 bases and J lost 14; bases outside the gene matches: 8. The CDR3 runs to 12 residues. CDR3 DNA: TGTGCCAGCAGCTTCGAGGACAGGGCTAGGACCTTC. Amino acids: CASSFEDRARTF.

V usage is TRBV7-2 and J usage is TRBJ2-7; the match to TRBD2 covers 12 bases. Germline lookup yields CDR1 SGHTA and CDR2 FQGNSA. J was trimmed by 4 bases and V by 0 bases; bases with no gene match: 4. The length of the CDR3 is 16 residues. CDR3 nucleotides: TGTGCCAGCAGCTTAGCCACTAGCGGGGGGATTTACGAGCAGTACTTC. It codes for CASSLATSGGIYEQYF.

This sequence joins TRBV5-1 and TRBJ2-2, with 11 positions matching TRBD2. Germline lookup yields CDR1 SGHRS and CDR2 YFSETQ. V was clipped by 1 base and J by 2 bases; unmatched bases: 4. This CDR3 region has 17 residues. The chain's CDR3 is CASSLLAGGPNTGELFF. For the CDR3, the DNA is TGCGCCAGCAGCTTGCTAGCGGGGGGCCCTAACACCGGGGAGCTGTTTTTT.

In its sample, this clone was seen a few times. The CDR3 DNA sequence: TGTGCCAGTAGTAATCGACAGAATGAAGCTTTCTTT. Protein: CASSNRQNEAFF. The chain is built from TRBV19 and TRBJ1-1; D perhaps matches TRBD1 (5 bases). The CDR3 length is 12 residues. Trimming stripped 4 bases from V and 7 bases from J, with 10 bases between. The V gene's germline CDR1 is LNHDA and CDR2 SQIVND (reference sequence). The complete variable domain, with remaining parts taken from reference TRBV19 and TRBJ1-1, reads DGGITQSPKYLFRKEGQNVTLSCEQNLNHDAMYWYRQDPGQGLRLIYYSQIVNDFQKGDIAEGYSVSREKKESFPLTVTSAQKNPTAFYLCASSNRQNEAFFGQGTRLTVV.